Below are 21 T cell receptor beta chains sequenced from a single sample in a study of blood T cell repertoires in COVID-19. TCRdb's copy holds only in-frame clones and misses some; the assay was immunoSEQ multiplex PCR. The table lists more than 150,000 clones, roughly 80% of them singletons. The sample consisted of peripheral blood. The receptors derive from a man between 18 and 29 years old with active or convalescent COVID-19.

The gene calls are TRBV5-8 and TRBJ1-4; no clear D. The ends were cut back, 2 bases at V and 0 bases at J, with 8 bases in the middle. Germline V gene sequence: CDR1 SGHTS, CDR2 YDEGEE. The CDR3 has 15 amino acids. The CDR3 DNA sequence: TGTGCCAGCAGCTTACTCCGTGCAACTAATGAAAAACTGTTTTTT. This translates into CASSLLRATNEKLFF.

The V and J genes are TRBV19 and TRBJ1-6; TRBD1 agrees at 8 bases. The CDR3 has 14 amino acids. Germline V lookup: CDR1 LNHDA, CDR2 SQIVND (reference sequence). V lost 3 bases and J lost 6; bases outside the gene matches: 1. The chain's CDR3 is CASSMTGVNSPLHF. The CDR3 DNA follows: TGTGCCAGTAGTATGACAGGGGTTAATTCACCCCTCCACTTT. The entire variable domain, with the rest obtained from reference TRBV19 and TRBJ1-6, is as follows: DGGITQSPKYLFRKEGQNVTLSCEQNLNHDAMYWYRQDPGQGLRLIYYSQIVNDFQKGDIAEGYSVSREKKESFPLTVTSAQKNPTAFYLCASSMTGVNSPLHFGNGTRLTVT.

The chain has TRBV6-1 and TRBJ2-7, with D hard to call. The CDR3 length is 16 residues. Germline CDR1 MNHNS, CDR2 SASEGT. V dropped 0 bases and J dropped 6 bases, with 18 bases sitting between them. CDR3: CASSEALLAALSEQYF. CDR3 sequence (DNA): TGTGCCAGCAGTGAAGCCCTCTTGGCGGCCCTCTCCGAGCAGTACTTC.

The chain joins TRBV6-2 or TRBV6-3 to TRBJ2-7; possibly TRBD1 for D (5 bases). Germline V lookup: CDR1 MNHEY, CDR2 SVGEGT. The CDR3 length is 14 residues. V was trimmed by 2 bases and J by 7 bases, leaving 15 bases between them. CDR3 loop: CASSYTAGSGEQYF. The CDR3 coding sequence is TGTGCCAGCAGTTACACGGCAGGGTCAGGGGAGCAGTACTTC.

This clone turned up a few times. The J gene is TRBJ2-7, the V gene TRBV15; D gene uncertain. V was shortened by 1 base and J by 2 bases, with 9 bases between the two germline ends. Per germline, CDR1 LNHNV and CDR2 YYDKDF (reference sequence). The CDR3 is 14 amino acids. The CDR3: CATSRVTQPYEQYF. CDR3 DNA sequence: TGTGCCACCAGCAGAGTAACACAGCCCTACGAGCAGTACTTC.

This chain's CDR3 is CASSLGRQGPGTYNSPLHF. CDR3 in DNA: TGTGCCAGCAGCTTAGGAAGGCAGGGGCCAGGCACCTATAATTCACCCCTCCACTTT. V usage is TRBV11-2 and J usage is TRBJ1-6; perhaps TRBD1 as D (6 bases). Germline lookup yields CDR1 SGHAT and CDR2 FQNNGV. The CDR3 has 19 amino acids. The V end was cut by 1 base, the J end by 2 bases, with 18 bases between.

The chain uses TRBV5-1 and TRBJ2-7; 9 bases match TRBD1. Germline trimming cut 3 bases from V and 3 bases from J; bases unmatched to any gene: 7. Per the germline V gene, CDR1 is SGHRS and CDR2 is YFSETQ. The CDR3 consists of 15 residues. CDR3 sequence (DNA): TGCGCCAGCAGCTCCTCACAGGGGGCGGGCTACGAGCAGTACTTC. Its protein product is CASSSSQGAGYEQYF.

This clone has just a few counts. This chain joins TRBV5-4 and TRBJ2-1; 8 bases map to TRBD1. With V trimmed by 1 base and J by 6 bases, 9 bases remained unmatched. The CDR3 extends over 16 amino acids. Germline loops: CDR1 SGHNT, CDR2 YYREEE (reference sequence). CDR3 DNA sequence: TGTGCCAGCAGCTTGATTTCAGGGGGCTCCGGCAATGAGCAGTTCTTC. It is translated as CASSLISGGSGNEQFF.

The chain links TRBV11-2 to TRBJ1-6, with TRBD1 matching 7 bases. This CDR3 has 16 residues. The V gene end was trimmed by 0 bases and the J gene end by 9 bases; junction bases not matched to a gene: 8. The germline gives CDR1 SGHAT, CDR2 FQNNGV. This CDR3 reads CASSLDPRTGRSPLHF. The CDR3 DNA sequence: TGTGCCAGCAGCTTAGATCCGAGGACAGGTCGTTCACCCCTCCACTTT.

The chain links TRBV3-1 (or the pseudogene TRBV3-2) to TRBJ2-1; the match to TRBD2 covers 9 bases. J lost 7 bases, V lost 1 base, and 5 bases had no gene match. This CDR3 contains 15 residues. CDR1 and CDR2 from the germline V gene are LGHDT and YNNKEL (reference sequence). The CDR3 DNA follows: TGTGCCAGCAGCCAAGCAGCGGGGGGTGGTAATGAGCAGTTCTTC. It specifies CASSQAAGGGNEQFF.

CDR3 sequence reads: CASSLIFSDFGLLGYEQYF. In DNA, the CDR3 is TGTGCCAGCAGCTTAATATTCTCGGACTTCGGATTATTGGGTTACGAGCAGTACTTC. The gene calls are TRBV7-9 and TRBJ2-7, with D perhaps TRBD2 (5 bases). The CDR3 covers 19 residues. Germline V gene data show CDR1 as SEHNR and CDR2 as FQNEAQ (reference sequence). With 2 bases removed from V and 4 bases from J, the gap between germline ends came to 27 bases.

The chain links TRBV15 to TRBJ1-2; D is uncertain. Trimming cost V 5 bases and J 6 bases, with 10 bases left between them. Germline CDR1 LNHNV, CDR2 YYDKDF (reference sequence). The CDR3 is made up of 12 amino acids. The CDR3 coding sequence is TGTGCCACCAGCTCCTACTCCGATGGCTACACCTTC. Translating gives CATSSYSDGYTF. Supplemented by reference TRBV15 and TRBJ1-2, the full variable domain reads DAMVIQNPRYQVTQFGKPVTLSCSQTLNHNVMYWYQQKSSQAPKLLFHYYDKDFNNEADTPDNFQSRRPNTSFCFLDIRSPGLGDTAMYLCATSSYSDGYTFGSGTRLTVV.

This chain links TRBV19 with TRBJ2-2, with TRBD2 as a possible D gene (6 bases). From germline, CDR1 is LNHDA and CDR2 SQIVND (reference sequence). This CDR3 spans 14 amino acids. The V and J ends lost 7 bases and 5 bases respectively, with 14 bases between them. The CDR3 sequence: CASNTGVGTGELFF. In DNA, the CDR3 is TGTGCCAGTAATACGGGAGTTGGGACCGGGGAGCTGTTTTTT.

CDR3 DNA: TGTGCCAGCAGTCGGGGGGACAGGCGCGAAAAACTGTTTTTT. Translated: CASSRGDRREKLFF. The V call is TRBV6-5, the J call TRBJ1-4; 8 bases line up with TRBD1. Trimming took 5 bases from V and 8 from J; bases not matched to a gene: 7. Looked up from germline, CDR1 is MNHEY and CDR2 is SVGAGI. This CDR3 is 14 amino acids long.

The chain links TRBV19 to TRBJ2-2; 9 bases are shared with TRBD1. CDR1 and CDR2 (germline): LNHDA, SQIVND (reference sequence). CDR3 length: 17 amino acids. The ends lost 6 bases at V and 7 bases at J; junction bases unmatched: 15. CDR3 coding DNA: TGTGCCAGTAGGATAAAAAGGACCGGGACAGGGAACGGGGAGCTGTTTTTT. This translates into CASRIKRTGTGNGELFF.

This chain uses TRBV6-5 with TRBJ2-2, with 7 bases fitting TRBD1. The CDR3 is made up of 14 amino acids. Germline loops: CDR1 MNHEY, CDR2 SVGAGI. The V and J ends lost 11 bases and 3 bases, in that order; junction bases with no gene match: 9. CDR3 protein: CAGQTGLYTGELFF. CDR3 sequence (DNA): TGTGCCGGACAGACAGGGCTATACACCGGGGAGCTGTTTTTT.

The CDR3 nucleotides are TGTGCCAGCAGCTTCCAGGCCCCTAGCACAGATACGCAGTATTTT. Amino acids: CASSFQAPSTDTQYF. The chain combines TRBV7-9 with TRBJ2-3; D gene uncertain. With 3 bases removed from V and 0 bases from J, the gap between germline ends came to 10 bases. Per the germline V gene, CDR1 is SEHNR and CDR2 is FQNEAQ (reference sequence). The CDR3 is made up of 15 amino acids.

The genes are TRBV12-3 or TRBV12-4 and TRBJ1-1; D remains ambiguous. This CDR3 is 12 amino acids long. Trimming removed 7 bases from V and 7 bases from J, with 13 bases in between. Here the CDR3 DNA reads TGTGCCAGCAAGACCCGAGCGGATGAAGCTTTCTTT. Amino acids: CASKTRADEAFF.

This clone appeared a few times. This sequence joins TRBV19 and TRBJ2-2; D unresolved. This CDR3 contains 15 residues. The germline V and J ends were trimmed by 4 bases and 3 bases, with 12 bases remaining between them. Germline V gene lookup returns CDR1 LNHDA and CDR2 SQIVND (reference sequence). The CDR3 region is CASSRLGQDTGELFF. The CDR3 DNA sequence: TGTGCCAGTAGTAGGCTAGGCCAAGACACCGGGGAGCTGTTTTTT.

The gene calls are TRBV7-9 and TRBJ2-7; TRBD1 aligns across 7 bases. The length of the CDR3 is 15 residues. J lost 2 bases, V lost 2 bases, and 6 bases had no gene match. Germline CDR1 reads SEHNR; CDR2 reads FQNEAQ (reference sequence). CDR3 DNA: TGTGCCAGCAGCTTATCAGGGGGAGCGCCCTACGAGCAGTACTTC. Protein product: CASSLSGGAPYEQYF.

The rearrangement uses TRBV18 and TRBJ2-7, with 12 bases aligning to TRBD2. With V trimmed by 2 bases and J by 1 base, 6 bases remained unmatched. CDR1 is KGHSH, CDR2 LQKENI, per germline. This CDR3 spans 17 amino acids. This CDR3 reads CASSPGSGLAGSYEQYF. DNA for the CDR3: TGTGCCAGCTCACCAGGATCCGGACTAGCGGGATCCTACGAGCAGTACTTC.